This T cell receptor beta chain was observed in a study of blood T cell repertoires in COVID-19. The wider study: Material from acute and convalescent COVID-19 was sourced from the United States, Italy and Spain.

TCRdb's copy holds only in-frame clones and misses some; the assay was immunoSEQ multiplex PCR. The table has 300,000 to 400,000 clones, around nine tenths seen once. This clone was recorded only once. V trimming: 0 bases; J trimming: 6 bases; junction bases outside the gene matches: 17. The CDR3 runs to 19 residues. Looked up from germline, CDR1 is GTSNPN and CDR2 is SVGIG (reference sequence). The source material was peripheral blood. The receptor's source is a human donor in a cohort sampled during active COVID-19. The chain carries TRBV30 and TRBJ1-6; TRBD1 aligns across 7 bases. The CDR3 DNA is TGTGCCTGGAGTGTTACCCCCAAACGTGACAGGGTGGCTAATTCACCCCTCCACTTT. Translated: CAWSVTPKRDRVANSPLHF.